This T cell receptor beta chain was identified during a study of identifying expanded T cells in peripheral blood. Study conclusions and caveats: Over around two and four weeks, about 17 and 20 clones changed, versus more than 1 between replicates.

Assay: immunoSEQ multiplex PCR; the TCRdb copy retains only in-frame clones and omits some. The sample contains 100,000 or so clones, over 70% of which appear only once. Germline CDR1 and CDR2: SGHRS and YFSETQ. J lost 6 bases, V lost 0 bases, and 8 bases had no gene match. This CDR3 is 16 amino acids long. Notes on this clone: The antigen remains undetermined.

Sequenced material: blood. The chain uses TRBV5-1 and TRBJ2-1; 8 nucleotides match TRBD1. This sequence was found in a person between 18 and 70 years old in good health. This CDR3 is CASSLEITGGLNEQFF. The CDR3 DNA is TGCGCCAGCAGCTTGGAGATAACAGGGGGTCTCAATGAGCAGTTCTTC.